This T cell receptor beta chain was profiled in a study of cytomegalovirus exposure and HLA in healthy donors. Notes on the study in general: A prior analysis recorded that most TCR beta V segments were productive about 87% or about 30% of the time.

PCR involved 60 Vbeta and 13 Jbeta primers. Sequenced by immunoSEQ multiplex PCR; TCRdb stores in-frame clones only, minus some. This table has under 85,000 clones, 75% to 80% appearing once. Points on this clone: The antigen is undetermined.

The germline V gene encodes CDR1 SEHNR and CDR2 FQNEAQ (reference sequence). CDR3 length: 15 amino acids. Unmatched junction bases numbered 2, after V lost 4 bases and J lost 0 bases. This clonotype was obtained from a man younger than 35 in good health and CMV-seronegative. The chain recombines TRBV7-9 with TRBJ2-1, with 8 bases fitting TRBD1. Material for sequencing was PBMCs. This CDR3 is CASSSGGLSYNEQFF. DNA of the CDR3: TGTGCCAGCAGCTCAGGGGGCCTCTCCTACAATGAGCAGTTCTTC.